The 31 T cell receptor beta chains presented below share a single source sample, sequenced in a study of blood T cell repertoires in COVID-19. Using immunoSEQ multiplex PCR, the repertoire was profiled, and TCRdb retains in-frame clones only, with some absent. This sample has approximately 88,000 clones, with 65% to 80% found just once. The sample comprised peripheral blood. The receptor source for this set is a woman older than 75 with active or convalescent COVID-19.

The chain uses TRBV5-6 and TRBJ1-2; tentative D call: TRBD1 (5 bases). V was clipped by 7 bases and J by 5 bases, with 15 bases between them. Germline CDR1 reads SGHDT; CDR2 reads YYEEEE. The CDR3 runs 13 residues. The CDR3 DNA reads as TGTGCCAGCTTTACGGGGGACGGATATGGCTACACCTTC. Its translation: CASFTGDGYGYTF.

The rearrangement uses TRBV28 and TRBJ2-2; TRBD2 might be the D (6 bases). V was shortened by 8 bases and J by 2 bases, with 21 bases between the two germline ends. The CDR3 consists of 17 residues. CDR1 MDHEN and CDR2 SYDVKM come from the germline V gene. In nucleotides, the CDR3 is TGTGCCAGCGCAGATAGGGGACTTATTCAAAACACCGGGGAGCTGTTTTTT. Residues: CASADRGLIQNTGELFF.

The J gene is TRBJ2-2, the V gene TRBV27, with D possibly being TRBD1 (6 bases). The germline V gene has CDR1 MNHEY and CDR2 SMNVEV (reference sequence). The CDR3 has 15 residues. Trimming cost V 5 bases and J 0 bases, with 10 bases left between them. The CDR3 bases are TGTGCCAGCAGTCCGTGGACAGCGAACACCGGGGAGCTGTTTTTT. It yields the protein CASSPWTANTGELFF.

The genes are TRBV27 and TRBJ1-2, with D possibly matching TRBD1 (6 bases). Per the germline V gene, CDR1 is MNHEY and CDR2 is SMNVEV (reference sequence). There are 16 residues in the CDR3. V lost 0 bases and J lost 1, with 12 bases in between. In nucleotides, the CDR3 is TGTGCCAGCAGTTTATCGAGGGGGACAATTAACTATGGCTACACCTTC. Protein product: CASSLSRGTINYGYTF.

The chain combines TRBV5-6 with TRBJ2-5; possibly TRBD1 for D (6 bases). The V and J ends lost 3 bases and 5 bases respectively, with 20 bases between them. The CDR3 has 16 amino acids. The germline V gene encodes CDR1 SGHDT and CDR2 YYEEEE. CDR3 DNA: TGTGCCAGCAGCTCTACCAGGGGACCAGGGATGGAGACCCAGTACTTC. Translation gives CASSSTRGPGMETQYF.

This chain's CDR3 is CASSLEGQGMTATNEKLFF. The CDR3 region has the DNA TGCGCCAGCAGCTTGGAGGGACAGGGTATGACCGCAACTAATGAAAAACTGTTTTTT. The chain employs TRBV5-1 and TRBJ1-4; TRBD1 aligns across 9 bases. This CDR3 contains 19 residues. Per the germline V gene, CDR1 is SGHRS and CDR2 is YFSETQ. V dropped 0 bases and J dropped 0; count of bases not matched to a gene: 9.

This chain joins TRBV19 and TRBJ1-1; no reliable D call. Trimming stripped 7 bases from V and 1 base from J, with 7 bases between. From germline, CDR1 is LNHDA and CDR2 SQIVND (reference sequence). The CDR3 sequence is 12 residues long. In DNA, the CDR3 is TGTGCCAGTACTAGAACGAACACTGAAGCTTTCTTT. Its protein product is CASTRTNTEAFF. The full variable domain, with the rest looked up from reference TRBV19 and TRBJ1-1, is DGGITQSPKYLFRKEGQNVTLSCEQNLNHDAMYWYRQDPGQGLRLIYYSQIVNDFQKGDIAEGYSVSREKKESFPLTVTSAQKNPTAFYLCASTRTNTEAFFGQGTRLTVV.

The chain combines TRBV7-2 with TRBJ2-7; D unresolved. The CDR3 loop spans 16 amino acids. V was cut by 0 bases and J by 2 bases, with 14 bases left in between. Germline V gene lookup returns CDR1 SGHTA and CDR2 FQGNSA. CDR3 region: CASSLALHSLAYEQYF. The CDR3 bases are TGTGCCAGCAGCTTAGCCCTTCACAGCTTAGCCTACGAGCAGTACTTC.

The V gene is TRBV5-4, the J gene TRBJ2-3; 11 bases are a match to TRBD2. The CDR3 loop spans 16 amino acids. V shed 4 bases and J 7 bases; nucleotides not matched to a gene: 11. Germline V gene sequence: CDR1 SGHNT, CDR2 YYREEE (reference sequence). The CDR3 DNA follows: TGTGCCAGCAGCCTTCCCCCGGGACTAGCGGCACATACGCAGTATTTT. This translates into CASSLPPGLAAHTQYF. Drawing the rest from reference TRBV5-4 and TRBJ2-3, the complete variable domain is ETGVTQSPTHLIKTRGQQVTLRCSSQSGHNTVSWYQQALGQGPQFIFQYYREEENGRGNFPPRFSGLQFPNYSSELNVNALELDDSALYLCASSLPPGLAAHTQYFGPGTRLTVL.

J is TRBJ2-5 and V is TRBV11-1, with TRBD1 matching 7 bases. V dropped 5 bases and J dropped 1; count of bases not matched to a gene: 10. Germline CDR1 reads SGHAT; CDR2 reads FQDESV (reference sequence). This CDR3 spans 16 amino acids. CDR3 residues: CASSPRLGTAQETQYF. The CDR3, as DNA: TGTGCCAGCAGCCCCAGATTGGGGACAGCCCAAGAGACCCAGTACTTC.

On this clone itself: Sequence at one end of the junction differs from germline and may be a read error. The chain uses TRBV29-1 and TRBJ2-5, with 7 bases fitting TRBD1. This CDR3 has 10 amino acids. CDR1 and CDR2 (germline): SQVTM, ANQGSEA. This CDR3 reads CSVGQGQQDF. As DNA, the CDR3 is TGCAGCGTTGGACAGGGACAACAAGACTTC.

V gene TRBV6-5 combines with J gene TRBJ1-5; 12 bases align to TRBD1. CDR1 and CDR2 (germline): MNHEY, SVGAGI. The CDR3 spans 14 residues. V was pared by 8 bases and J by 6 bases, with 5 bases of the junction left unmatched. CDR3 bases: TGTGCCAGCCGGGGACAGGGGGCAAGTCAGCCCCAGCATTTT. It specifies CASRGQGASQPQHF.

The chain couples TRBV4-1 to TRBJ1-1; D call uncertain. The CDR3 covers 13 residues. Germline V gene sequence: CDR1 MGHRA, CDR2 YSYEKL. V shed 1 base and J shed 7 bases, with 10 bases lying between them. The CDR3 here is CASSQAPGFEAFF. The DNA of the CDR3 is TGCGCCAGCAGCCAAGCTCCGGGTTTTGAAGCTTTCTTT.

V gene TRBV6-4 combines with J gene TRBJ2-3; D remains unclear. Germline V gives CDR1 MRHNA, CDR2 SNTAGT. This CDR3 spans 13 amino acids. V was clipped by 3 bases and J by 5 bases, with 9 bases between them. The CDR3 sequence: CASSEEIEDTQYF. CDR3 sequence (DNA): TGTGCCAGCAGTGAGGAGATTGAAGATACGCAGTATTTT.

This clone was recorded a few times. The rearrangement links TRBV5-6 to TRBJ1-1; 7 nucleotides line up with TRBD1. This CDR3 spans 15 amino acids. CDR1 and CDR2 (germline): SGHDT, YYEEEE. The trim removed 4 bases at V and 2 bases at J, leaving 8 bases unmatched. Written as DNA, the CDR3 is TGTGCCAGCAGCGCTCGACAGGGCGGAAACACTGAAGCTTTCTTT. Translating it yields CASSARQGGNTEAFF.

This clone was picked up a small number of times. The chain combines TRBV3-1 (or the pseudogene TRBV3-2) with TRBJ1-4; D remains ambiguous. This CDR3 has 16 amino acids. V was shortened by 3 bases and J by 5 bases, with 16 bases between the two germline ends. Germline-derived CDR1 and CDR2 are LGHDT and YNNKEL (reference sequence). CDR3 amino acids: CASSHTQEGGNEKLFF. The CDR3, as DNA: TGTGCCAGCAGCCATACCCAGGAGGGAGGCAATGAAAAACTGTTTTTT.

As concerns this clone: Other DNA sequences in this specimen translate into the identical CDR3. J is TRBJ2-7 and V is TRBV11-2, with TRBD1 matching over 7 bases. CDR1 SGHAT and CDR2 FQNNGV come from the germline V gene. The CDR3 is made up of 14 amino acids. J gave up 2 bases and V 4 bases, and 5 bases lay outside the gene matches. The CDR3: CASSSRDSPYEQYF. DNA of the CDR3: TGTGCCAGCAGCTCTAGGGACAGCCCCTACGAGCAGTACTTC.

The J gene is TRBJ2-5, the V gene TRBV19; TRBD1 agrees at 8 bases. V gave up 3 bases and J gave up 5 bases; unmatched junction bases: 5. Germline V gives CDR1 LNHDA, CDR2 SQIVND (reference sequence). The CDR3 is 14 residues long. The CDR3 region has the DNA TGTGCCAGTAGTATTGACAGGGGAAGGGAGACCCAGTACTTC. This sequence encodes CASSIDRGRETQYF.

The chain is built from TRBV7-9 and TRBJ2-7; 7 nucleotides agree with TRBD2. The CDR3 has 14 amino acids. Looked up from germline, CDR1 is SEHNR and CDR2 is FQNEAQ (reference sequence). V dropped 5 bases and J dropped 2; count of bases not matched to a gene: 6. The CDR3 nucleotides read TGTGCCAGCAGCCCTCCTAGCGGACCCTACGAGCAGTACTTC. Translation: CASSPPSGPYEQYF.

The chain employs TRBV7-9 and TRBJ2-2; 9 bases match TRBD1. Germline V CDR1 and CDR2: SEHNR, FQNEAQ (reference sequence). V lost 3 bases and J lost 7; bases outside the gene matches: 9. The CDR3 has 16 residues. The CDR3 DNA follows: TGTGCCAGCAGCTTCGCTATGGGACAGGGCGGCGGGGAGCTGTTTTTT. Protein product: CASSFAMGQGGGELFF.

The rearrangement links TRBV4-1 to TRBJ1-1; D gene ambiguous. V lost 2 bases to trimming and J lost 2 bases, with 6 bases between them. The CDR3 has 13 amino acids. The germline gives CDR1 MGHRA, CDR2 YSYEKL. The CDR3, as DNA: TGCGCCAGCAGCCAAAACAGTAACACTGAAGCTTTCTTT. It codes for CASSQNSNTEAFF.

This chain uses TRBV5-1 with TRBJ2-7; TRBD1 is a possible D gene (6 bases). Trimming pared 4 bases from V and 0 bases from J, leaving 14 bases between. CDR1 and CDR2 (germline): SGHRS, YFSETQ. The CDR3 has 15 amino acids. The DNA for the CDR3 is TGCGCCAGCAGCCCGCAGGGGCCGAGCTCCTACGAGCAGTACTTC. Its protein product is CASSPQGPSSYEQYF.

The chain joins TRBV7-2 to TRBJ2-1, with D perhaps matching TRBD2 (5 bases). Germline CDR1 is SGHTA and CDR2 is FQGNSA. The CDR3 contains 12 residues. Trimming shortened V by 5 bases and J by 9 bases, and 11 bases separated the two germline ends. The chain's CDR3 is CASSRTEGEQFF. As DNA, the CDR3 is TGTGCCAGCAGCCGAACAGAGGGTGAGCAGTTCTTC.

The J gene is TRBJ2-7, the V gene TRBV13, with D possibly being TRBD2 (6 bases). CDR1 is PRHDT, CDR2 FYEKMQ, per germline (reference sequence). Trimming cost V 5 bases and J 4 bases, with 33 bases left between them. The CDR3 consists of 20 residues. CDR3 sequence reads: CASSPHSGFGLKYYTYEQYF. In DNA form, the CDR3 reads TGTGCCAGCAGCCCCCACAGCGGGTTTGGACTCAAGTATTATACGTACGAGCAGTACTTC.

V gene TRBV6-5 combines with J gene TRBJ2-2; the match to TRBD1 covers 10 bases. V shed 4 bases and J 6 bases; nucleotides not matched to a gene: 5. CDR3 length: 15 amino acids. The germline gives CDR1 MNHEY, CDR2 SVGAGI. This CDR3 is CASSSPDRGAGELFF. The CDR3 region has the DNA TGTGCCAGCAGTTCCCCGGACAGGGGGGCCGGGGAGCTGTTTTTT.

In nucleotides, the CDR3 is TGTGCCAGCAGCTTAGCGGGAGGACAGGGGGGATCTCGGGAGCTGTTTTTT. This codes for CASSLAGGQGGSRELFF. This chain connects TRBV7-2 to TRBJ2-2; TRBD1 aligns across 10 bases. Losses at the gene ends were 0 bases for V and 9 bases for J; bases not matched to a gene: 10. The length of the CDR3 is 17 residues. The germline CDR1 and CDR2 sequences are SGHTA and FQGNSA.

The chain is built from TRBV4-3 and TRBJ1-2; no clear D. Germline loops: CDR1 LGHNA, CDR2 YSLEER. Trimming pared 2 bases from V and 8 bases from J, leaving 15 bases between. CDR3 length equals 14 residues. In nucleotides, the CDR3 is TGCGCCAGCAGCCAAATGGGAGCCGGTAGGGGCTACACCTTC. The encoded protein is CASSQMGAGRGYTF.

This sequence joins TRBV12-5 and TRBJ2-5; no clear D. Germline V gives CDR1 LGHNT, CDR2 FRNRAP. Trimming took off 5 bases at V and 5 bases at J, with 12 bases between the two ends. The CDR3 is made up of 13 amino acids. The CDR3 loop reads CASGHAVQETQYF. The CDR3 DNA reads TGTGCTAGTGGTCACGCGGTGCAGGAGACCCAGTACTTC. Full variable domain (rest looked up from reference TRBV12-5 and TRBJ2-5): DARVTQTPRHKVTEMGQEVTMRCQPILGHNTVFWYRQTMMQGLELLAYFRNRAPLDDSGMPKDRFSAEMPDATLATLKIQPSEPRDSAVYFCASGHAVQETQYFGPGTRLLVL.

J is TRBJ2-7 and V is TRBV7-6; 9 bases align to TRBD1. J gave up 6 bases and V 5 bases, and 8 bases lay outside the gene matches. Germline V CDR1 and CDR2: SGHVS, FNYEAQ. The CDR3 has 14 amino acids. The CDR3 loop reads CASSNGTGYSEQYF. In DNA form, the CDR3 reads TGTGCCAGCAGCAACGGGACAGGGTACTCCGAGCAGTACTTC.

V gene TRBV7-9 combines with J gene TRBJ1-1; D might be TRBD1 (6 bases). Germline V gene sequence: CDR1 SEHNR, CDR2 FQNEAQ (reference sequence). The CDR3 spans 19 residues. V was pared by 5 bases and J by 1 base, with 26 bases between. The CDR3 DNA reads TGTGCCAGCAGCCTTAGAGGGGGTGCCTGGAGAATTCGGAACACTGAAGCTTTCTTT. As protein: CASSLRGGAWRIRNTEAFF.

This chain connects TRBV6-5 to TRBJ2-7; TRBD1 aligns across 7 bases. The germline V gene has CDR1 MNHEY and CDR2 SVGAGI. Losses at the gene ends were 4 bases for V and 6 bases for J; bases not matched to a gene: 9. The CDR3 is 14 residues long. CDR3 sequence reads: CASSSRTGWVEQYF. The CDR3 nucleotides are TGTGCCAGCAGTTCTCGGACAGGTTGGGTCGAGCAGTACTTC.